This T cell receptor (beta chain) came from a study of early T cells in non-severe SARS-CoV-2 infection. Study-level information: Investigators sequenced bulk RNA drawn from unsorted whole blood, and chains remained unpaired. Study-level points and caveats: VDJdb matches were skewed toward anti-spike CD8 T cell responses.

Each single cDNA molecule received a unique molecular identifier. Each CDR3 protein gets one entry after TCRdb re-called the 5' RACE reads with MiXCR. The repertoire holds 100,000 to 130,000 distinct CDR3 sequences, with more than 9.5% as singletons. Germline lookup yields CDR1 MNHEY and CDR2 SVGEGT. V lost 7 bases to trimming and J lost 5 bases, with 8 bases between them. This CDR3 comprises 11 residues. This clonotype was found many times. Antigen: not known. This receptor was obtained from an adult who was a healthcare worker with PCR-confirmed SARS-CoV-2 infection or an uninfected control (not recorded which). The sequencing sample was made of whole blood. The chain uses TRBV6-2 or TRBV6-3 and TRBJ2-5; the D gene is possibly TRBD2 (6 bases). The CDR3 region is CASIGGETQYF. CDR3 sequence (DNA): TGTGCCAGCATCGGAGGGGAGACCCAGTACTTC.